This T cell receptor (beta chain) stems from a study of blood T cell repertoires in COVID-19 (dated by TCRdb to about 2020). With regard to the full study: Collaborator samples came from the United States, Italy and Spain and covered acute and convalescent phases of COVID-19. The repertoires were released in a freely available public database intended as a resource for research on the immune response to SARS-CoV-2. The samples were drawn from two sources: the first 160 participants of the ongoing ImmuneRACE study, and 1,000 to 1,500 subjects contributed by 6 global collaborators. Where available, HLA class I and class II types were taken from metadata supplied by the sample provider and were not determined by assay-based typing. Deeply sampled blood TCRbeta repertoires from subjects exposed to, actively infected with, or recovered from COVID-19 were included in the dataset. Nearly every sample came with metadata listing a de-identified subject ID, COVID-19 status, age in years and sex. The prospective study material was composed of cDNA or gDNA derived from T cells, B-cell-depleted T cells, or PBMCs. Summary of the overall study and its limitations: The quantity of clinical and demographic metadata differed by source and by participant and was supplied without curation.

TCRbeta CDR3 regions were amplified from genomic DNA by means of the immunoSEQ Assay, a bias-controlled multiplex PCR. For the original study's pipeline: The number of nucleated cells in each sample was estimated by amplification of reference gene primers within the assay. To quantify the absolute abundance of each unique TCRbeta CDR3 rearrangement, sequence reads were collapsed and filtered. For each sample, productive Simpson clonality was calculated as the square root of Simpson's diversity index over productive rearrangements. In TCRdb, the immuneACCESS table is reduced to in-frame sequences with V and J assigned. These tables do not hold every clone; where another copy was compared, an unresolved V gene accounts for under half, and the others remain unexplained. V, J and clone size reflect that table, while D and trimming were determined from the DNA. The sample table holds 280,000 or so clones, of which over 75% were seen once. Roughly 13% of the sample rests with the top ten.

A distance of 14 bases separates the germline ends of V and J, which lose 1 base and 7 bases respectively. The CDR3, from cysteine to phenylalanine, totals 15 residues. Left in the record is the CDR3 DNA by itself, 45 bases read in frame from the first base. Sequences MDHEN (CDR1) and SYDVKM (CDR2) are obtained from the germline V gene. A remark on this clone: No antigen is known for it. Nothing much larger sits one base from this clone, and base qualities are not available.

Whole blood was collected in K2EDTA tubes by collaborating institutions according to the institutions' own protocols. For TCRbeta analysis, collaborators shipped samples in one of three forms: frozen whole blood, isolated PBMCs, or DNA extracted from either of those sample types. Sequenced input: peripheral blood. The V and J genes are TRBV28 and TRBJ1-5, with an unclear D gene assignment. This clonotype originated in a human donor in a cohort sampled during active COVID-19. The sequenced DNA is TGTGCCAGCAGTTTATTGAGCAGCGCCCAGCAGCCCCAGCATTTT. This is translated as CASSLLSSAQQPQHF.